This T cell receptor (beta chain) was profiled in a study of T cell responses to AZD1222 COVID-19 vaccine. Only in-frame clones appear in the TCRdb table, and some are missing; sequencing was by immunoSEQ multiplex PCR. The sample yields about 70,000 clones, around 84% seen once. CDR3 size: 14 residues. CDR1 is LGHNT and CDR2 is FRNRAP in the germline V gene. V trimming: 7 bases; J trimming: 5 bases; junction bases outside the gene matches: 8. Study-wide points: After two AZD1222 doses, spike-specific TCR breadth and depth rose versus day 0. Reports indicate that nearly half of spike-specific TCRs are directed at unmutated variant regions. In a largely white British group with more females than males, clonal diversity was possibly underestimated.

Worth noting for this clone: Its antigen is unknown.

The TCR comes from an adult in good health. Source: peripheral blood, taken on day 0 of AZD1222 vaccination. The rearrangement uses TRBV12-5 and TRBJ2-5, with TRBD1 identical over 9 bases. The CDR3 loop is CASDPDRGDETQYF. The CDR3 DNA reads TGTGCTAGTGACCCGGACAGGGGAGACGAGACCCAGTACTTC.